The subject of this entry is one T cell receptor (beta chain). This table comes from immunoSEQ multiplex PCR, and its TCRdb copy is limited to in-frame clones, with some not included. The table records about 32,000 clones, nearly 90% of them present only once. The data derive from a study of T cell changes during pregnancy in multiple sclerosis. The J segment lost 15 bases and the V segment lost 5 bases, leaving 15 bases of the junction unmatched. Germline lookup yields CDR1 SGHVS and CDR2 FNYEAQ. CDR3 length: 16 amino acids. J is TRBJ2-1 and V is TRBV7-6; 14 bases match TRBD2. The clonotype originates from a female donor with multiple sclerosis, enrolled in a pregnancy study. Here the sequenced sample was CD8+ T cells from peripheral blood mononuclear cells, taken in the third trimester of pregnancy. CDR3 protein: CASSHPGLAGDQRVFF. The CDR3 bases are TGTGCCAGCAGCCACCCGGGACTAGCGGGAGATCAGCGCGTGTTCTTC.